These T cell receptor beta chains were read from a single sample in a study of T cells after yellow fever vaccination. Each CDR3 protein gets one entry after TCRdb re-called the 5' RACE reads with MiXCR. The sample comprises 250,000 to 400,000 distinct CDR3 sequences, 4.1% of which are singletons, and around 25% rests with the top ten. Sequenced here: PBMCs, sampled 5 days after the yellow fever booster vaccination. These receptors originate from a man between 18 and 35 years old who received the YFV17D yellow fever vaccine. Each CDR3 is given with its conserved first and last residue. The order of the fields is CDR3 protein, CDR3 DNA, CDR3 length, D gene, V gene, J gene, clone size. A D gene is named only where the DNA matches it firmly. Clone size is given for some rows only: seen once, a few or many times, or a class if the clone is expanded.

CASGEGILGAQETQYF	TGTGCCAGCGGCGAAGGCATCCTCGGGGCCCAAGAGACCCAGTACTTC	16	-	TRBV6-6	TRBJ2-5	-
CASSFQGREKLFF	TGTGCCAGCAGTTTCCAGGGCCGTGAAAAACTGTTTTTT	13	-	TRBV27	TRBJ1-4	many
CATSDLRQGTGELFF	TGTGCCACCAGTGATTTGAGACAGGGGACCGGGGAGCTGTTTTTT	15	TRBD1	TRBV24-1	TRBJ2-2	few
CASTTVGGGQIADNEQFF	TGCGCCAGCACCACCGTGGGGGGGGGCCAAATTGCCGACAATGAGCAGTTCTTC	18	-	TRBV5-1	TRBJ2-1	-
CASTLGGTSSYEQYF	TGTGCCAGCACCCTCGGGGGGACAAGCTCCTACGAGCAGTACTTC	15	-	TRBV6-2/TRBV6-3	TRBJ2-7	many
CAISVGTPGNTIYF	TGTGCCATCAGTGTAGGCACACCTGGAAACACCATATATTTT	14	-	TRBV10-3	TRBJ1-3	few
CASRLLPTGAYGYTF	TGTGCCAGTAGGCTCCTACCGACAGGGGCCTATGGCTACACCTTC	15	TRBD1	TRBV19	TRBJ1-2	-
CASRSIGGDSPLHF	TGTGCCAGCAGGTCCATAGGGGGCGATTCACCCCTCCACTTT	14	TRBD1	TRBV7-2	TRBJ1-6	-
CASSLEGYQPQHF	TGCGCCAGCAGCTTGGAGGGCTATCAGCCCCAGCATTTT	13	-	TRBV12-3/TRBV12-4	TRBJ1-5	many
CASSPRDSKGYGYTF	TGTGCCAGCAGCCCCCGGGACTCAAAAGGGTATGGCTACACCTTC	15	-	TRBV9	TRBJ1-2	few
CASSRGRQAPSRTQYF	TGTGCCAGCAGTCGCGGTCGACAGGCTCCTAGTCGGACCCAGTACTTC	16	-	TRBV12-3/TRBV12-4	TRBJ2-5	many
CASIVGAEAFF	TGTGCCAGCATAGTCGGGGCTGAAGCTTTCTTT	11	-	TRBV6-5	TRBJ1-1	many
CASSYGQGGQPQHF	TGTGCCAGCAGTTACGGACAGGGAGGCCAGCCCCAGCATTTT	14	TRBD1	TRBV6-2/TRBV6-3	TRBJ1-5	-
CASTPGHSGANVLTF	TGTGCCAGCACCCCCGGACACTCCGGGGCCAACGTCCTGACTTTC	15	-	TRBV6-2/TRBV6-3	TRBJ2-6	few
CSASLLAGILQETQYF	TGCAGTGCTAGCCTTCTAGCGGGGATCCTCCAAGAGACCCAGTACTTC	16	TRBD2	TRBV20-1	TRBJ2-5	many
CASSLVAQRLYEQYF	TGTGCCAGCAGCTTAGTGGCCCAGCGGCTCTACGAGCAGTACTTC	15	-	TRBV7-2	TRBJ2-7	few
CASSLDEGGSYNSPLHF	TGCGCCAGCAGCTTGGATGAGGGTGGGTCCTATAATTCACCCCTCCACTTT	17	-	TRBV5-1	TRBJ1-6	many
CASSEVRHVTEQYF	TGTGCCAGCAGTGAAGTTCGACATGTCACCGAGCAGTACTTC	14	-	TRBV6-1	TRBJ2-7	few
CASSPVTGFGEAFF	TGTGCCAGCAGCCCCGTCACAGGGTTTGGTGAAGCTTTCTTT	14	-	TRBV7-6	TRBJ1-1	-
CASSLGFKGRLAGVGETQYF	TGTGCCAGCAGCTTGGGCTTTAAGGGGAGGCTAGCGGGGGTTGGAGAGACCCAGTACTTC	20	TRBD2	TRBV5-4	TRBJ2-5	few
CASSFPGLAGGPYNEQFF	TGTGCCAGCAGCTTCCCTGGACTAGCGGGGGGGCCTTACAATGAGCAGTTCTTC	18	TRBD2	TRBV7-9	TRBJ2-1	few
CSGKNTGELFF	TGCAGCGGGAAGAACACCGGGGAGCTGTTTTTT	11	-	TRBV29-1	TRBJ2-2	few
CASSLSRLAGSDTQYF	TGCGCCAGCAGCTTGTCTCGACTAGCGGGGTCAGATACGCAGTATTTT	16	TRBD2	TRBV5-1	TRBJ2-3	few
CASSYLEHSGQETQYF	TGTGCCAGCAGTTACTTAGAGCACAGCGGTCAAGAGACCCAGTACTTC	16	-	TRBV6-5	TRBJ2-5	few
CASSPSGEGRETQYF	TGTGCCAGCTCACCATCGGGAGAAGGGAGGGAGACCCAGTACTTC	15	-	TRBV18	TRBJ2-5	few